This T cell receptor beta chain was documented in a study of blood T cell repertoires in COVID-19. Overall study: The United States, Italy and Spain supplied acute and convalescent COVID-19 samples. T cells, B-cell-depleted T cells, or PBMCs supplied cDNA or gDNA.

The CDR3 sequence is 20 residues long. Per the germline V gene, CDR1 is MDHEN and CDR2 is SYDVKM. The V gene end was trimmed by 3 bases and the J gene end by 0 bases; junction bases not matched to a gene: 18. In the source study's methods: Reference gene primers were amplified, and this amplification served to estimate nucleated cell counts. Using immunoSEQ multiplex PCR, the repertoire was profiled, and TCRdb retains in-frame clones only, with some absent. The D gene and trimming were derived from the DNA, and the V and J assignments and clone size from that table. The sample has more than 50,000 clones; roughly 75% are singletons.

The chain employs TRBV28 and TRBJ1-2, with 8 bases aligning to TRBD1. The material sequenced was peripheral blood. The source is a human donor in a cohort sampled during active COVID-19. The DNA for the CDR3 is TGTGCCAGCAGTTTGATGCGCGCAGGGGGCGTGGAGGGGACTAACTATGGCTACACCTTC. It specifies CASSLMRAGGVEGTNYGYTF.